This note documents a single T cell receptor beta chain sequence. The data belong to a study of blood T cell repertoires in COVID-19. Background on the study: Samples representing acute and convalescent COVID-19 were sourced from the United States, Italy and Spain.

In the source study's methods: Reference gene primer amplification yielded estimated nucleated cell counts. Assay: immunoSEQ multiplex PCR; the TCRdb copy retains only in-frame clones and omits some. Clone size and the V and J calls come from that table; the DNA yielded D and trimming. The table has around 190,000 clones, around 76% seen once. The clonotype was recovered from a woman between 45 and 60 years old with active or convalescent COVID-19. Sequences were obtained from peripheral blood.

In nucleotides, the CDR3 is TGTGCCAGCAGTGACCGCCTCGGGGGACAGGCGGGCAATTCACCCCTCCACTTT. As protein: CASSDRLGGQAGNSPLHF. The chain employs TRBV25-1 and TRBJ1-6; 8 bases agree with TRBD1. The CDR3 is made up of 18 amino acids. The V and J ends lost 3 bases and 7 bases, in that order; junction bases with no gene match: 14. From germline, CDR1 is MGHDK and CDR2 SYGVNS.